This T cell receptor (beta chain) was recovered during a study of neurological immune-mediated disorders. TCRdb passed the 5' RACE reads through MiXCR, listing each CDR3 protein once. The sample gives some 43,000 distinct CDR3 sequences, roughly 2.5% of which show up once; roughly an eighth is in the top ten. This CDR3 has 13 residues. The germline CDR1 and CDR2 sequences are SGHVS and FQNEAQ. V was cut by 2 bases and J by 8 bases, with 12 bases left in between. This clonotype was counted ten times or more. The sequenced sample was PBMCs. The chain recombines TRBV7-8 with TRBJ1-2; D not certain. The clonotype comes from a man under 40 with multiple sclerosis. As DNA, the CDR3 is TGTGCCAGCAGCTTATCGTATGGCAAGGGCTACACCTTC. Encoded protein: CASSLSYGKGYTF. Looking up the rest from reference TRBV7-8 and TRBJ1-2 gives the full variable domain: GAGVSQSPRYKVAKRGQDVALRCDPISGHVSLFWYQQALGQGPEFLTYFQNEAQLDKSGLPSDRFFAERPEGSVSTLKIQRTQQEDSAVYLCASSLSYGKGYTFGSGTRLTVV.